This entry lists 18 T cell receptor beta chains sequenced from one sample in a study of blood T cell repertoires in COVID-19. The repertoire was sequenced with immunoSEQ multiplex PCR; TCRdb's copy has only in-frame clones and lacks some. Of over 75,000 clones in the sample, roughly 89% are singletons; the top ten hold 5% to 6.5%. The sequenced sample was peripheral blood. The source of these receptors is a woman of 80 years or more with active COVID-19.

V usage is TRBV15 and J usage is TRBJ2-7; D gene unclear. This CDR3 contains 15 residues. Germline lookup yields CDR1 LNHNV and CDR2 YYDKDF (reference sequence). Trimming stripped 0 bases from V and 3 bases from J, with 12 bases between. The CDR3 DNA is TGTGCCACCAGCAGAGATCACGGTTCTAGCTACGAGCAGTACTTC. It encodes CATSRDHGSSYEQYF.

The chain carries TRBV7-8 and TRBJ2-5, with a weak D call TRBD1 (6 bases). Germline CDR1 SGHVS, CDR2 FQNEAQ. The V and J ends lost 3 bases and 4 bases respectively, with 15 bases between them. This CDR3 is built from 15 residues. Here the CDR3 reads CASSFTGSRGETQYF. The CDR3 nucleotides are TGTGCCAGCAGCTTTACAGGGTCCCGGGGAGAGACCCAGTACTTC.

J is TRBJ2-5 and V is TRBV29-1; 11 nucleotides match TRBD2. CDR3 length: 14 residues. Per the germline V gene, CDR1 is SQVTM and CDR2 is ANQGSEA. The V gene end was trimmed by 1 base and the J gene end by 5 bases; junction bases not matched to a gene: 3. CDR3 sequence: CSVEVSGRDETQYF. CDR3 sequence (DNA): TGCAGCGTTGAAGTTAGCGGGAGGGATGAGACCCAGTACTTC.

The CDR3 is CASSLALVQEQGEAFF. The DNA of the CDR3 is TGTGCCAGCAGCTTAGCGCTCGTACAGGAGCAGGGTGAAGCTTTCTTT. This sequence joins TRBV7-2 and TRBJ1-1, with D maybe TRBD1 (5 bases). Trimming cost V 0 bases and J 7 bases, with 18 bases left between them. Per the germline V gene, CDR1 is SGHTA and CDR2 is FQGNSA. The CDR3 has 16 amino acids.

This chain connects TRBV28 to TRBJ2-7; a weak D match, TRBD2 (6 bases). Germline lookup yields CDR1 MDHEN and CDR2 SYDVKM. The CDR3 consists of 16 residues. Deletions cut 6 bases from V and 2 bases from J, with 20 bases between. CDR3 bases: TGTGCCAGCAGGGGGCGAGGAGTGGGAGGAACCTACGAGCAGTACTTC. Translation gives CASRGRGVGGTYEQYF.

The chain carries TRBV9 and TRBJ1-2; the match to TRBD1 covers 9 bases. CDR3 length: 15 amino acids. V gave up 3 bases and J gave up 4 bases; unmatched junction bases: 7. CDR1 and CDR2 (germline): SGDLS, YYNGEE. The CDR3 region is CASSEDRGKGYGYTF. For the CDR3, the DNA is TGTGCCAGCAGCGAGGACAGGGGCAAGGGCTATGGCTACACCTTC.

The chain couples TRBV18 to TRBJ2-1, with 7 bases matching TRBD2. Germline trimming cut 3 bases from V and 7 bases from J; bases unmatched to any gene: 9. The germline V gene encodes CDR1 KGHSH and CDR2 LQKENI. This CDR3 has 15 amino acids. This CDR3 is CASSPQRGEGNEQFF. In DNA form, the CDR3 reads TGTGCCAGCTCACCTCAGCGAGGGGAGGGAAATGAGCAGTTCTTC.

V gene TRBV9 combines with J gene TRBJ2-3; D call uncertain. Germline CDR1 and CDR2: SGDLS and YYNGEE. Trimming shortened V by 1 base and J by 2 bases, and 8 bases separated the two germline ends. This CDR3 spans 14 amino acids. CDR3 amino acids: CASSVQANTDTQYF. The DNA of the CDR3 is TGTGCCAGCAGCGTACAGGCAAACACAGATACGCAGTATTTT.

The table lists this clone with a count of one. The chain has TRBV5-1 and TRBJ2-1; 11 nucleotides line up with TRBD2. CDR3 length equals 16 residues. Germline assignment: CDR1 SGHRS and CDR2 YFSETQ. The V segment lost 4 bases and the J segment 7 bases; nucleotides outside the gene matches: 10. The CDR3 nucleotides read TGCGCCAGCAGCGAGTATCTAGCGGGAGGTCGGAATGAGCAGTTCTTC. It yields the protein CASSEYLAGGRNEQFF.

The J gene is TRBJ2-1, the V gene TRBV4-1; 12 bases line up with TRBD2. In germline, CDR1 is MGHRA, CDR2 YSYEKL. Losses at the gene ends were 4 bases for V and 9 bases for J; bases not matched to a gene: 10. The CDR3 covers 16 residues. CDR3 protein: CASSPMTSGSLVEQFF. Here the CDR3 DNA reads TGCGCCAGCAGCCCGATGACTAGCGGGAGTTTAGTTGAGCAGTTCTTC.

The CDR3 bases are TGTGCCAGCAGCGTCGGGACAAGCCAGGAGACCCAGTACTTC. Its translation is CASSVGTSQETQYF. The chain employs TRBV7-9 and TRBJ2-5; tentatively, D is TRBD1 (6 bases). Germline lookup yields CDR1 SEHNR and CDR2 FQNEAQ (reference sequence). CDR3 length: 14 amino acids. Trimming pared 5 bases from V and 5 bases from J, leaving 15 bases between.

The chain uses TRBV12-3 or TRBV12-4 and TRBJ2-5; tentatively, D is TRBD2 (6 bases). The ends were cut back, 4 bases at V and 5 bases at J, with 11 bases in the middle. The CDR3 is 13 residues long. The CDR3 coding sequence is TGTGCCAGCAGTTCCGGGACTCTCGAGACCCAGTACTTC. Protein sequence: CASSSGTLETQYF.

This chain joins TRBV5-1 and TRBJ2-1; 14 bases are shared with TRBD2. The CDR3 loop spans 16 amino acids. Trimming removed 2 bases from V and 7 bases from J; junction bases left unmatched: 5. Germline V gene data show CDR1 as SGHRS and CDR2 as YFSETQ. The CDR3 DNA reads TGCGCCAGCAGCTTCGGGACTAGCGGGAGATTGAATGAGCAGTTCTTC. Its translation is CASSFGTSGRLNEQFF.

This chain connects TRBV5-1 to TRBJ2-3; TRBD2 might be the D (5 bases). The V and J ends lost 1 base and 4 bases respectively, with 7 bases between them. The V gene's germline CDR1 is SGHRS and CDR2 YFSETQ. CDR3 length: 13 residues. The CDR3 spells CASSLSGPDTQYF. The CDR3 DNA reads TGCGCCAGCAGCTTGAGCGGCCCAGATACGCAGTATTTT.

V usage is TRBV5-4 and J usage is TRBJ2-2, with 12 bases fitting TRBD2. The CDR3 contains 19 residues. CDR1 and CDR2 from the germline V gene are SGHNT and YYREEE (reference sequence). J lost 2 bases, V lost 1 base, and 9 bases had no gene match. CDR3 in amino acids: CASSLIVLAGGPNTGELFF. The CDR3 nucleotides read TGTGCCAGCAGCTTGATCGTCCTAGCGGGAGGGCCCAACACCGGGGAGCTGTTTTTT. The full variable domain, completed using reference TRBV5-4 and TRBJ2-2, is ETGVTQSPTHLIKTRGQQVTLRCSSQSGHNTVSWYQQALGQGPQFIFQYYREEENGRGNFPPRFSGLQFPNYSSELNVNALELDDSALYLCASSLIVLAGGPNTGELFFGEGSRLTVL.

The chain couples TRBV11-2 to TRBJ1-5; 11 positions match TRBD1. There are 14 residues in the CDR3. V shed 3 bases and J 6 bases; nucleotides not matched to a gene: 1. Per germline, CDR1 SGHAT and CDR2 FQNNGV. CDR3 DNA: TGTGCCAGCAGCTTCGGGACAGGGGGTCAGCCCCAGCATTTT. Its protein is CASSFGTGGQPQHF.

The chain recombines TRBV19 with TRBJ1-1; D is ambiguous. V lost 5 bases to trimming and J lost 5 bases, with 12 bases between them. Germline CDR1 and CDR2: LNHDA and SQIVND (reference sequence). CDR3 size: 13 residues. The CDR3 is CASSRRGMTEAFF. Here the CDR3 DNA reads TGTGCCAGTAGTCGTAGAGGTATGACTGAAGCTTTCTTT.

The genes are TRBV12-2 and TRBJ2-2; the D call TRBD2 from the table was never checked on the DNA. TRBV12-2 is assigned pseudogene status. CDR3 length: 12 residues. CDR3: CASRLGREELFF. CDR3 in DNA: TGTGCAAGTCGCTTAGGCCGGGAGGAGCTGTTTTTT.